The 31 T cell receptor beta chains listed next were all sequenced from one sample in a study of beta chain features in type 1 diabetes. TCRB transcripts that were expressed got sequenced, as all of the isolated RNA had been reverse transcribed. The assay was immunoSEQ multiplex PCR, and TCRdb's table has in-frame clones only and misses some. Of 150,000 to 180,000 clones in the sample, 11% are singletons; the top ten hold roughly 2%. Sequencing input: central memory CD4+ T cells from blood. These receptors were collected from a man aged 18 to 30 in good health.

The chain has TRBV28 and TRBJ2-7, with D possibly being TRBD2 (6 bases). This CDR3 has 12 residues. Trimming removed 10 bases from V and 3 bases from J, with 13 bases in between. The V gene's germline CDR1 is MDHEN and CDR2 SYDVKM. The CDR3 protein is CAIGGAGYEQYF. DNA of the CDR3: TGTGCCATCGGGGGTGCGGGCTACGAGCAGTACTTC. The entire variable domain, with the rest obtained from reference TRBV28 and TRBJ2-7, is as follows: DVKVTQSSRYLVKRTGEKVFLECVQDMDHENMFWYRQDPGLGLRLIYFSYDVKMKEKGDIPEGYSVSREKKERFSLILESASTNQTSMYLCAIGGAGYEQYFGPGTRLTVT.

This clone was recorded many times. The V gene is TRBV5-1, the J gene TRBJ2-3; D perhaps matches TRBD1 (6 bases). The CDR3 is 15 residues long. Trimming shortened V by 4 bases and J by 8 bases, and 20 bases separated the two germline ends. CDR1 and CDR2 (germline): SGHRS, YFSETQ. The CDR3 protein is CASSGDPSTRGTQYF. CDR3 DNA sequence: TGCGCCAGCAGCGGGGACCCCTCAACCAGGGGTACGCAGTATTTT.

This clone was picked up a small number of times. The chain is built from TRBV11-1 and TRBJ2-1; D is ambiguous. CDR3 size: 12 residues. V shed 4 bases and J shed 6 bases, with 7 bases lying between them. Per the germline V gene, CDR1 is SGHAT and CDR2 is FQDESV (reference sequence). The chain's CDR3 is CASSSEFNEQFF. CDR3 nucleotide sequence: TGTGCCAGCAGCTCCGAATTCAATGAGCAGTTCTTC.

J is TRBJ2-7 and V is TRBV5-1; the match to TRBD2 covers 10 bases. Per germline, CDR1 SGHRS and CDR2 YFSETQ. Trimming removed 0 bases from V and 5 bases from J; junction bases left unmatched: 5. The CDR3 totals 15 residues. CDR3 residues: CASSLARTSGNEQYF. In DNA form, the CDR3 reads TGCGCCAGCAGCTTGGCCCGGACTAGCGGCAACGAGCAGTACTTC.

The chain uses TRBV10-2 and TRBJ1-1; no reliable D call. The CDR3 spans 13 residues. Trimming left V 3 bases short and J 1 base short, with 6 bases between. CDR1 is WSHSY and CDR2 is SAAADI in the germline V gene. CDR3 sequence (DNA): TGCGCCAGCAGTGAACGGGCGAACACTGAAGCTTTCTTT. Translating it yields CASSERANTEAFF.

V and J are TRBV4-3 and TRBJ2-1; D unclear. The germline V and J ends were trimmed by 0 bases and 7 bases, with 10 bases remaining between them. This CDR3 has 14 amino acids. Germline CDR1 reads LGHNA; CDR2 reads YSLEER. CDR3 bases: TGCGCCAGCAGCCAAGATTTAGCTCGGAATGAGCAGTTCTTC. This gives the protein CASSQDLARNEQFF.

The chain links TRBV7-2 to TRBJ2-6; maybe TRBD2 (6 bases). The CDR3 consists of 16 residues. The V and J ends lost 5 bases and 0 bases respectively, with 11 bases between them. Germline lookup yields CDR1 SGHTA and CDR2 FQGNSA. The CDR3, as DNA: TGTGCCAGCAGCCAGGGACTTTTCTCTGGGGCCAACGTCCTGACTTTC. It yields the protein CASSQGLFSGANVLTF. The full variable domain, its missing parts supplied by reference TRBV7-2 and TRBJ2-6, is GAGVSQSPSNKVTEKGKDVELRCDPISGHTALYWYRQSLGQGLEFLIYFQGNSAPDKSGLPSDRFSAERTGGSVSTLTIQRTQQEDSAVYLCASSQGLFSGANVLTFGAGSRLTVL.

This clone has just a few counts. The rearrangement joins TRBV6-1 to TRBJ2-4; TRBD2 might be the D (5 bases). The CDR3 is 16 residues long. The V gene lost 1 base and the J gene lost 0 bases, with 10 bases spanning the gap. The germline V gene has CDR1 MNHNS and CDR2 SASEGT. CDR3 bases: TGTGCCAGCAGTGAAGGAGGAGGCTTAGCCAAAAACATTCAGTACTTC. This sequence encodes CASSEGGGLAKNIQYF.

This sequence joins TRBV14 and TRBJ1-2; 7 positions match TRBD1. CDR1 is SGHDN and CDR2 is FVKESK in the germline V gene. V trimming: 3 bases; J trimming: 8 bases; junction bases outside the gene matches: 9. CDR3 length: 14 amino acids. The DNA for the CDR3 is TGTGCCAGCAGCCACTACGCCAGGGGGTCGGGCTACACCTTC. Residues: CASSHYARGSGYTF.

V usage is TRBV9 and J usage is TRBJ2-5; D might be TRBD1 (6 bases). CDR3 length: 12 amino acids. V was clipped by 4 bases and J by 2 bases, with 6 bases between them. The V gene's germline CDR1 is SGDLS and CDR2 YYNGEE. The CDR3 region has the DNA TGTGCCAGCAGCACAGGGCAAGAGACCCAGTACTTC. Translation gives CASSTGQETQYF.

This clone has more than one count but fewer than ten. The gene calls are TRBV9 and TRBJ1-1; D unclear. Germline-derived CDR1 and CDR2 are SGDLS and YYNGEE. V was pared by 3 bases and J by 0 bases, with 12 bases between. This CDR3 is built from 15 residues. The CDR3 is CASSGRAVLNTEAFF. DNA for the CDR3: TGTGCCAGCAGCGGACGGGCTGTTTTGAACACTGAAGCTTTCTTT.

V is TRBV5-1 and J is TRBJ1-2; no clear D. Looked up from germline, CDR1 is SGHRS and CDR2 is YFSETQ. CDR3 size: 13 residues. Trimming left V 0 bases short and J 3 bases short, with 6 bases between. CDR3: CASSLAFDYGYTF. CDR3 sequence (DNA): TGCGCCAGCAGCTTGGCCTTTGACTATGGCTACACCTTC. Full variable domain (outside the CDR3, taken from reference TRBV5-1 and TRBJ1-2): KAGVTQTPRYLIKTRGQQVTLSCSPISGHRSVSWYQQTPGQGLQFLFEYFSETQRNKGNFPGRFSGRQFSNSRSEMNVSTLELGDSALYLCASSLAFDYGYTFGSGTRLTVV.

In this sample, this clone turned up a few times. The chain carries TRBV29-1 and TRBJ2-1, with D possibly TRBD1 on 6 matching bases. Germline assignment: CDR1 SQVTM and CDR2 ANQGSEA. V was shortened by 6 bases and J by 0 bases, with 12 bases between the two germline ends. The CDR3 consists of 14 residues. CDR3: CSVATGRSYNEQFF. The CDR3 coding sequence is TGCAGCGTCGCTACAGGGCGCTCCTACAATGAGCAGTTCTTC.

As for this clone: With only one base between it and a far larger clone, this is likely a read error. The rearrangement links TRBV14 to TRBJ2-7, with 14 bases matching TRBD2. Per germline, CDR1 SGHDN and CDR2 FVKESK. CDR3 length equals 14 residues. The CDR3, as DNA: TGTGCCCGCAGCCCGACTAGCGGGGGGGACGAGCAGTACTTC. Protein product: CARSPTSGGDEQYF.

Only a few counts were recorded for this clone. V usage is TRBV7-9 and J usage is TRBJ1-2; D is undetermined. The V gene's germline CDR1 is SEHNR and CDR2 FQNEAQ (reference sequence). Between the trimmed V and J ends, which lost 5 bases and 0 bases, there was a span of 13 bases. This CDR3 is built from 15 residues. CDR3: CASSPRIKANYGYTF. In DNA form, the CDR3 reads TGTGCCAGCAGCCCTCGAATAAAAGCTAACTATGGCTACACCTTC.

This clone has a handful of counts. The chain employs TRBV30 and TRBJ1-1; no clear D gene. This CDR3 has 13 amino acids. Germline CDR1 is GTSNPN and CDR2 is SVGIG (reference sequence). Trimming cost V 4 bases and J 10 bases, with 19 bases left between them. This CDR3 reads CAWKLERAGGAFF. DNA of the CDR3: TGTGCCTGGAAACTCGAAAGAGCCGGAGGAGCTTTCTTT.

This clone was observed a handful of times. The CDR3 DNA is TGTGCCAGCAGCTTACTAGAAGGCTATGGCTACACCTTC. Amino acid sequence: CASSLLEGYGYTF. The chain employs TRBV7-9 and TRBJ1-2; D uncertain. This CDR3 region has 13 residues. Germline V gives CDR1 SEHNR, CDR2 FQNEAQ (reference sequence). The germline V and J ends were trimmed by 2 bases and 4 bases, with 8 bases remaining between them.

The CDR3 reads CSVEIAGGTDTQYF. The CDR3 DNA follows: TGCAGCGTGGAAATAGCGGGAGGCACAGATACGCAGTATTTT. The chain carries TRBV29-1 and TRBJ2-3, with TRBD2 identical over 9 bases. This CDR3 has 14 amino acids. Germline values: CDR1 SQVTM, CDR2 ANQGSEA. With 6 bases clipped from V and 1 base from J, the junction kept 5 bases outside the gene matches.

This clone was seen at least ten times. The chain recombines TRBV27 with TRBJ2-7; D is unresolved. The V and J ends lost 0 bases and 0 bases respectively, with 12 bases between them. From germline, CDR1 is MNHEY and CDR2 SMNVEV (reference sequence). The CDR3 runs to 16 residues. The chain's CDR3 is CASSLSTTRPSYEQYF. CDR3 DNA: TGTGCCAGCAGTTTATCGACGACAAGGCCCTCCTACGAGCAGTACTTC.

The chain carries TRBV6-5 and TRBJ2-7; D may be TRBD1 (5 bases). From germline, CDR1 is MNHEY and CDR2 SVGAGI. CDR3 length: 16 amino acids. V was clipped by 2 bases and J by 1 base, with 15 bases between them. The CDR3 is CASSYVAGKSSYEQYF. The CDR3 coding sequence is TGTGCCAGCAGTTACGTGGCAGGGAAGTCATCCTACGAGCAGTACTTC.

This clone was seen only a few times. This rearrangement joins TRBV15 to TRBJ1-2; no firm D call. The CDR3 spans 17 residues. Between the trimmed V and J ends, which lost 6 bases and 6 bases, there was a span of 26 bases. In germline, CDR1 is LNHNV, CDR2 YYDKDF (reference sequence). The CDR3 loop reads CATSLPQSFRVTHGYTF. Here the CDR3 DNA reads TGTGCCACCAGTCTTCCCCAGAGCTTTAGGGTGACTCATGGCTACACCTTC.

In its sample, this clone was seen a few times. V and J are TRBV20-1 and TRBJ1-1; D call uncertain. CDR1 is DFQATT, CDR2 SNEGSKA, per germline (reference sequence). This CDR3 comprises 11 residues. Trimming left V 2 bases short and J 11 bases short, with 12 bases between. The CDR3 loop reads CSARRERRAFF. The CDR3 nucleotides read TGCAGTGCTAGACGCGAACGTAGGGCTTTCTTT.

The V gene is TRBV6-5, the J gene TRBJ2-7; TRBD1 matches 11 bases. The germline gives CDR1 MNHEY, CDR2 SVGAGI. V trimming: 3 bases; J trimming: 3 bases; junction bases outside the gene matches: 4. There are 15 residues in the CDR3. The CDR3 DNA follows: TGTGCCAGCAGTTATTCCGGGACAGGGGGCTACGAGCAGTACTTC. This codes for CASSYSGTGGYEQYF.

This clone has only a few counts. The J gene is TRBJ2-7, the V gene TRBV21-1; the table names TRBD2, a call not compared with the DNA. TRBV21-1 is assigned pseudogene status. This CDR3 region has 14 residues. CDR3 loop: CASGGRGRSYEQYF. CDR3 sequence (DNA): TGTGCCAGCGGCGGGAGGGGCCGTTCCTACGAGCAGTACTTC.

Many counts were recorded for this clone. CDR3 DNA: TGTGCCAGTAGGCGTCAGAGCTCGACAGGGTACGGGGCCAACGTCCTGACTTTC. This codes for CASRRQSSTGYGANVLTF. The V and J genes are TRBV19 and TRBJ2-6, with 7 positions matching TRBD1. The germline V gene has CDR1 LNHDA and CDR2 SQIVND (reference sequence). The CDR3 length is 18 residues. Trimming removed 6 bases from V and 4 bases from J; junction bases left unmatched: 15.

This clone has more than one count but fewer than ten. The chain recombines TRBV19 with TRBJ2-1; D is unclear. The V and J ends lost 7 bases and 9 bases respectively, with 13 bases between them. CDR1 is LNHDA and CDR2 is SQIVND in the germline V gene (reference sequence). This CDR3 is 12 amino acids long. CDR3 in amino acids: CASTGGTGEQFF. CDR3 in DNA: TGTGCCAGTACGGGTGGAACGGGTGAGCAGTTCTTC.

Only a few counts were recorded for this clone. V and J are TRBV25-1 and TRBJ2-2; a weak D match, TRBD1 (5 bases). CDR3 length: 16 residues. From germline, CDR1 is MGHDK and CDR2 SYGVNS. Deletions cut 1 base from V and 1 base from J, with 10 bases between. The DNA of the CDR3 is TGTGCCAGCAGTGAATTGCGGCAGGGGAACACCGGGGAGCTGTTTTTT. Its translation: CASSELRQGNTGELFF. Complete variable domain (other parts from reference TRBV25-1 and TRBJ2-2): EADIYQTPRYLVIGTGKKITLECSQTMGHDKMYWYQQDPGMELHLIHYSYGVNSTEKGDLSSESTVSRIRTEHFPLTLESARPSHTSQYLCASSELRQGNTGELFFGEGSRLTVL.

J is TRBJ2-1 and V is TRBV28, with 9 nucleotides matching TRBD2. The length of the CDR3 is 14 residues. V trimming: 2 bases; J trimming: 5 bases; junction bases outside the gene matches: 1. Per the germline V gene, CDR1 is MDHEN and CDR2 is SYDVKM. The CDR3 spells CASSLLAGNNEQFF. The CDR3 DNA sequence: TGTGCCAGCAGTTTACTAGCGGGAAACAATGAGCAGTTCTTC.

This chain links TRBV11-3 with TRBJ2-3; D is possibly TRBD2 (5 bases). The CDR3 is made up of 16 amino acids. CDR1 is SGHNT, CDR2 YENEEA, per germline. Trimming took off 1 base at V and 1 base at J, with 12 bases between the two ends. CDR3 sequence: CASSLVVGEGTDTQYF. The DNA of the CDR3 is TGTGCCAGCAGCTTAGTCGTGGGAGAGGGCACAGATACGCAGTATTTT.

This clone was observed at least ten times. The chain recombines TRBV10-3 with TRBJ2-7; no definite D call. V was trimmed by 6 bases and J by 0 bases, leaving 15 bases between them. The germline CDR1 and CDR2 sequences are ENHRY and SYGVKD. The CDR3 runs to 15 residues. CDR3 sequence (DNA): TGTGCCATCAGAGCCACTCTCCCTAGCTCCTACGAGCAGTACTTC. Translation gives CAIRATLPSSYEQYF.

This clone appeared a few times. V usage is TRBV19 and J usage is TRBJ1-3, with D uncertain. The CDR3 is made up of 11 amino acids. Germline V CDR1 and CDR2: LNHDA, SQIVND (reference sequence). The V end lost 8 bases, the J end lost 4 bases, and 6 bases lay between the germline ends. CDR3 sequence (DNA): TGTGCCAGTTTTAACGGAAACACCATATATTTT. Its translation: CASFNGNTIYF.